This T cell receptor beta chain originates from a study of blood T cell repertoires in COVID-19. Study-level information: Both acute and convalescent COVID-19 samples were obtained from the United States, Italy and Spain. Nucleic acid was either cDNA or gDNA, and it came from T cells, B-cell-depleted T cells, or PBMCs.

Produced via immunoSEQ multiplex PCR; TCRdb's table is partial and in-frame only. The table has about 85,000 clones, 79% seen once; the top ten hold around 11%. This clone has just a few counts. The germline CDR1 and CDR2 sequences are ENHRY and SYGVKD. The CDR3 sequence is 12 residues long. The V end was cut by 2 bases, the J end by 5 bases, with 7 bases between. Sequenced material: peripheral blood. The chain recombines TRBV10-3 with TRBJ2-7; D is possibly TRBD2 (5 bases). The TCR comes from a man between 65 and 85 years old with acute or convalescent COVID-19. Written as DNA, the CDR3 is TGTGCCATCAGTGAGCAGAGGGACGAGCAGTACTTC. It codes for CAISEQRDEQYF.